The T cell receptor (beta chain) under discussion was sequenced for a study of beta chain features in type 1 diabetes. All of the isolated RNA was reverse transcribed, so expressed TCRB transcripts were sequenced. Approximately 3.6 million reads was the average for naive, central memory and regulatory T cell samples. Clones were sequenced by immunoSEQ multiplex PCR, and TCRdb holds only the in-frame ones, with some missing. The sample records some 270,000 clones, 14% being singletons. Germline V gives CDR1 LGHNA, CDR2 YNFKEQ. V lost 4 bases and J lost 6; bases outside the gene matches: 8. This CDR3 is built from 14 residues. This clone was seen a few times.

The TCR sequence derives from a woman aged 35 to 49 in good health. The genes are TRBV4-2 and TRBJ2-5; 7 positions match TRBD1. Source material: naive CD4+ T cells from blood. CDR3 residues: CASSLTGARKTQYF. As DNA, the CDR3 is TGTGCCAGCAGCCTTACAGGGGCCAGGAAGACCCAGTACTTC.